The 11 T cell receptor beta chains in this list originate from one sample, sequenced in a study of blood T cells in healthy people across ages (dated by TCRdb to the mid-2010s). Libraries came from 5' RACE. Sequenced using an Illumina HiSeq 2500. A second PCR of about 6 to 11 cycles was performed with a sample-barcoded 5' primer and a J-beta primer mix. TCRdb trimmed the raw reads at Q25, called clones with MiXCR and kept productive beta chains. Each CDR3 protein gets just one entry, which takes the most common genes and DNA from the rows behind it. The sample profile shows 1.5 million to 2 million distinct CDR3 sequences; around 35% of them were found once. The ten largest make up approximately 11% of the sample. The sequenced sample consisted of blood. These receptors all come from a woman in her 30s in good health.

This clonotype turned up a few times. The rearrangement uses TRBV4-1 and TRBJ1-2; D not certain. The CDR3 has 14 residues. Looked up from germline, CDR1 is MGHRA and CDR2 is YSYEKL. Trimming took off 4 bases at V and 4 bases at J, with 13 bases between the two ends. The CDR3 is CASSPNPRFYGYTF. The CDR3 nucleotides read TGCGCCAGCAGCCCCAACCCCCGCTTCTATGGCTACACCTTC.

V is TRBV28 and J is TRBJ1-2; 8 nucleotides agree with TRBD1. This CDR3 spans 14 amino acids. The germline gives CDR1 MDHEN, CDR2 SYDVKM. Unmatched junction bases numbered 10, after V lost 5 bases and J lost 8 bases. DNA for the CDR3: TGTGCCAGCAGTCTAACAGGGGGGTCGGAAGGCTACACCTTC. It codes for CASSLTGGSEGYTF.

This clonotype was detected many times. The chain is built from TRBV20-1 and TRBJ2-7; 8 bases map to TRBD2. The CDR3 is 14 residues long. J lost 6 bases, V lost 5 bases, and 12 bases had no gene match. Germline lookup yields CDR1 DFQATT and CDR2 SNEGSKA (reference sequence). CDR3 in DNA: TGCAGTGCTTCGAAGCGGGAGTATCGAGGCGAGCAGTACTTC. It yields the protein CSASKREYRGEQYF.

V usage is TRBV6-1 and J usage is TRBJ2-5, with 12 bases matching TRBD2. V dropped 3 bases and J dropped 4; count of bases not matched to a gene: 6. The CDR3 runs to 16 residues. Germline loops: CDR1 MNHNS, CDR2 SASEGT. CDR3 loop: CASSEPVLAGGETQYF. In DNA form, the CDR3 reads TGTGCCAGCAGTGAGCCTGTACTAGCGGGGGGAGAGACCCAGTACTTC.

The genes are TRBV28 and TRBJ2-1; the match to TRBD2 covers 10 bases. V was pared by 3 bases and J by 7 bases, with 6 bases of the junction left unmatched. The CDR3 has 15 residues. The germline V gene has CDR1 MDHEN and CDR2 SYDVKM. In DNA, the CDR3 is TGTGCCAGCAGTTTTGATGGACTAGCGGCTAATGAGCAGTTCTTC. Residues: CASSFDGLAANEQFF.

This clonotype appeared a few times. The chain couples TRBV15 to TRBJ2-5; a weak D match, TRBD1 (5 bases). The V end lost 5 bases, the J end lost 1 base, and 14 bases lay between the germline ends. CDR1 and CDR2 from the germline V gene are LNHNV and YYDKDF (reference sequence). This CDR3 is built from 15 residues. The CDR3 nucleotides are TGTGCCACCAGCTTAACAATAGGGGCCCAAGAGACCCAGTACTTC. It codes for CATSLTIGAQETQYF.

In this sample, this clonotype turned up many times. This chain connects TRBV28 to TRBJ2-3; the match to TRBD1 covers 8 bases. The V and J ends lost 6 bases and 3 bases, in that order; junction bases with no gene match: 8. The CDR3 has 15 amino acids. In germline, CDR1 is MDHEN, CDR2 SYDVKM. The CDR3 sequence: CASRSQGGATDTQYF. The CDR3, as DNA: TGTGCCAGCAGATCACAGGGGGGCGCTACAGATACGCAGTATTTT.

The gene calls are TRBV19 and TRBJ2-5; D is perhaps TRBD1 (6 bases). V was shortened by 10 bases and J by 5 bases, with 14 bases between the two germline ends. The CDR3 is 12 amino acids. Germline CDR1 is LNHDA and CDR2 is SQIVND (reference sequence). The DNA of the CDR3 is TGTGCCACCAGGGGCGGCCAGGAGACCCAGTACTTC. It yields the protein CATRGGQETQYF.

The chain uses TRBV9 and TRBJ2-5, with 7 bases fitting TRBD2. The CDR3 has 15 residues. Germline V gives CDR1 SGDLS, CDR2 YYNGEE. Unmatched junction bases numbered 9, after V lost 4 bases and J lost 3 bases. CDR3 residues: CASSPRERGEETQYF. Written as DNA, the CDR3 is TGTGCCAGCAGCCCCCGGGAGCGGGGCGAAGAGACCCAGTACTTC.

V gene TRBV12-3 or TRBV12-4 combines with J gene TRBJ1-1; D not certain. Trimming cost V 5 bases and J 4 bases, with 14 bases left between them. The CDR3 is 14 residues long. CDR3 amino acids: CASSPTKGGTEAFF. The DNA for the CDR3 is TGTGCCAGCAGTCCAACCAAGGGCGGCACTGAAGCTTTCTTT.

In its sample, this clonotype was seen a few times. The chain has TRBV6-2 or TRBV6-3 and TRBJ2-7; a possible D gene is TRBD1 (6 bases). Germline V CDR1 and CDR2: MNHEY, SVGEGT. The CDR3 loop spans 14 amino acids. With 7 bases removed from V and 4 bases from J, the gap between germline ends came to 17 bases. The CDR3 spells CASIEQGRPYEQYF. The CDR3 DNA reads TGTGCCAGCATTGAACAGGGAAGGCCTTACGAGCAGTACTTC.